The clone carrying this T cell receptor beta chain has at least ten counts. TCRdb reanalysed the reads using MiXCR and keeps one entry per CDR3 protein. The table lists about 460,000 distinct CDR3 sequences, over 9% of them singletons, with roughly 10% in the top ten. The entry originates in a study of T cell repertoires in cytomegalovirus infection. The CDR3 consists of 17 residues. The trim removed 1 base at V and 0 bases at J, leaving 6 bases unmatched. Germline V gene sequence: CDR1 SEHNR, CDR2 FQNEAQ (reference sequence). Sequenced sample: PBMCs. V gene TRBV7-9 combines with J gene TRBJ2-1; 7 nucleotides line up with TRBD2. This sequence originates from a human donor in good health (CMV status not recorded). Some clones in this sample may be carry-over from other donors' samples. This CDR3 is CASSLVWLADSYNEQFF. The CDR3 nucleotides are TGTGCCAGCAGCTTAGTTTGGCTAGCGGACTCCTACAATGAGCAGTTCTTC.